What follows are 23 T cell receptor beta chains derived from one specimen sequenced in a study of Ad26.COV2.S vaccination and SARS-CoV-2 variants. Described treatment: roughly 19 received Ad26.COV2.S at low or high dose, single or two shots; 5 received placebo; per-sample allocation not given. Day 63 after the first injection of vaccine or placebo was the sampling time. The table came from immunoSEQ multiplex PCR; TCRdb's copy has only in-frame clones and leaves some out. The table lists under 400,000 clones, around 87% of them singletons. The sample was peripheral blood, taken in a trial of Ad26.COV2.S vaccine versus placebo. The receptors originated from a person between 18 and 65 years old who received the Ad26.COV2.S COVID-19 vaccine or a placebo.

The genes are TRBV18 and TRBJ2-1; 12 positions match TRBD2. The junction had 16 bases not matched to a gene; V was cut back by 0 bases and J by 7 bases. This CDR3 contains 20 residues. CDR1 is KGHSH, CDR2 LQKENI, per germline. The CDR3 protein is CASSPPSKHGETSGGNEQFF. CDR3 DNA: TGTGCCAGCTCACCACCGAGCAAGCACGGGGAGACTAGCGGGGGAAATGAGCAGTTCTTC.

The V gene is TRBV30, the J gene TRBJ2-7; D is possibly TRBD1 or TRBD2 (5 bases each). The CDR3 totals 12 residues. The V end was cut by 6 bases, the J end by 5 bases, with 14 bases between. Germline V gene lookup returns CDR1 GTSNPN and CDR2 SVGIG (reference sequence). DNA for the CDR3: TGTGCCTGTAACCGGGACGGGAACGAGCAGTACTTC. It translates to CACNRDGNEQYF.

This chain joins TRBV27 and TRBJ2-7; D is possibly TRBD1 (6 bases). CDR3 length equals 14 residues. The ends were cut back, 2 bases at V and 6 bases at J, with 14 bases in the middle. Germline V gives CDR1 MNHEY, CDR2 SMNVEV (reference sequence). CDR3 protein: CASSLAQGNGEQYF. CDR3 in DNA: TGTGCCAGCAGTTTAGCACAGGGTAACGGCGAGCAGTACTTC.

The gene calls are TRBV10-3 and TRBJ1-1; the match to TRBD1 covers 7 bases. The J segment lost 4 bases and the V segment lost 3 bases, leaving 2 bases of the junction unmatched. CDR1 is ENHRY and CDR2 is SYGVKD in the germline V gene. The CDR3 length is 13 residues. CDR3 sequence: CAISEDRVTEAFF. For the CDR3, the DNA is TGTGCCATCAGTGAAGACAGGGTCACTGAAGCTTTCTTT.

The chain recombines TRBV18 with TRBJ2-1; 9 bases are a match to TRBD1. Germline V CDR1 and CDR2: KGHSH, LQKENI. Trimming at V came to 5 bases and at J to 2 bases, leaving 4 bases not matched to a gene. CDR3 length: 15 residues. The CDR3 protein is CASSSGQGTYNEQFF. CDR3 bases: TGTGCCAGCTCATCGGGACAGGGAACCTACAATGAGCAGTTCTTC.

About this clone itself: In the same sample, other DNA sequences code for this CDR3. The chain joins TRBV19 to TRBJ1-5; D not certain. V gave up 4 bases and J gave up 2 bases, with 12 bases separating them. This CDR3 region has 15 residues. The germline V gene encodes CDR1 LNHDA and CDR2 SQIVND (reference sequence). The CDR3 is CASSNLDRGNQPQHF. Here the CDR3 DNA reads TGTGCCAGTAGTAATCTAGACCGAGGCAATCAGCCCCAGCATTTT.

The V gene is TRBV13, the J gene TRBJ2-7; 11 bases fit TRBD1. The CDR3 is 18 amino acids. V lost 5 bases to trimming and J lost 1 base; unmatched junction nucleotides: 13. Per germline, CDR1 PRHDT and CDR2 FYEKMQ (reference sequence). The DNA of the CDR3 is TGTGCCAGCAGCCCTCCAGGGACAGGGGGATTGCCGTCCTACGAGCAGTACTTC. It yields the protein CASSPPGTGGLPSYEQYF.

The gene calls are TRBV25-1 and TRBJ1-1; no reliable D call. The V and J ends lost 1 base and 6 bases respectively, with 9 bases between them. Germline loops: CDR1 MGHDK, CDR2 SYGVNS. CDR3 size: 13 residues. The CDR3 DNA follows: TGTGCCAGCAGTGAATGGGTTAGCGCTGAAGCTTTCTTT. This encodes CASSEWVSAEAFF.

V gene TRBV19 combines with J gene TRBJ2-3; D remains unclear. The germline V and J ends were trimmed by 4 bases and 2 bases, with 10 bases remaining between them. Germline V gene sequence: CDR1 LNHDA, CDR2 SQIVND (reference sequence). The CDR3 covers 14 residues. The CDR3 sequence is CASSRNGNTDTQYF. Written as DNA, the CDR3 is TGTGCCAGTAGTAGGAACGGTAACACAGATACGCAGTATTTT.

V usage is TRBV7-2 and J usage is TRBJ1-1; no clear D. This CDR3 contains 13 residues. Germline V gives CDR1 SGHTA, CDR2 FQGNSA. V was shortened by 0 bases and J by 4 bases, with 6 bases between the two germline ends. The CDR3: CASSLAPGTEAFF. The CDR3 DNA is TGTGCCAGCAGCTTAGCACCGGGCACTGAAGCTTTCTTT.

This clone was seen ten or more times. V is TRBV30 and J is TRBJ1-2, with 12 bases aligning to TRBD1. The V segment lost 2 bases and the J segment 5 bases; nucleotides outside the gene matches: 9. Germline V gene sequence: CDR1 GTSNPN, CDR2 SVGIG (reference sequence). The CDR3 has 16 residues. As DNA, the CDR3 is TGTGCCTGGAGTTGGGACAGGGGGCAAAGTGGTTATGGCTACACCTTC. Translating gives CAWSWDRGQSGYGYTF.

A word on this clone: Other DNA variants within this sample encode the same CDR3. The J gene is TRBJ1-5, the V gene TRBV4-3; D might be TRBD1 (5 bases). The CDR3 has 14 amino acids. The V gene's germline CDR1 is LGHNA and CDR2 YSLEER. The V end was cut by 1 base, the J end by 4 bases, with 8 bases between. The CDR3 loop reads CASSQGWGNQPQHF. The CDR3 DNA reads as TGCGCCAGCAGCCAAGGATGGGGGAATCAGCCCCAGCATTTT.

The table lists this clone with a count of one. The chain joins TRBV5-1 to TRBJ2-2; perhaps TRBD2 as D (5 bases). The germline V and J ends were trimmed by 4 bases and 6 bases, with 10 bases remaining between them. CDR3 length: 13 amino acids. Germline CDR1 reads SGHRS; CDR2 reads YFSETQ. Here the CDR3 reads CASSREKPGELFF. The DNA of the CDR3 is TGCGCCAGCAGCCGGGAAAAACCCGGGGAGCTGTTTTTT. Full variable domain (missing parts from reference TRBV5-1 and TRBJ2-2): KAGVTQTPRYLIKTRGQQVTLSCSPISGHRSVSWYQQTPGQGLQFLFEYFSETQRNKGNFPGRFSGRQFSNSRSEMNVSTLELGDSALYLCASSREKPGELFFGEGSRLTVL.

The V gene is TRBV9, the J gene TRBJ2-1, with 10 bases fitting TRBD2. The germline V gene has CDR1 SGDLS and CDR2 YYNGEE. The CDR3 has 14 amino acids. The V and J ends lost 6 bases and 6 bases, in that order; junction bases with no gene match: 6. CDR3 nucleotide sequence: TGTGCCAGCAACCCGGGACTAGCGACCAATGAGCAGTTCTTC. It specifies CASNPGLATNEQFF.

V and J are TRBV11-2 and TRBJ1-4; D not resolved. Trimming left V 4 bases short and J 5 bases short, with 11 bases between. The CDR3 runs to 14 residues. CDR1 is SGHAT and CDR2 is FQNNGV in the germline V gene. This CDR3 reads CASSWKRVNEKLFF. CDR3 DNA sequence: TGTGCCAGCAGCTGGAAGCGGGTCAATGAAAAACTGTTTTTT.

CDR3 loop: CASSFRQGARGGYTF. The CDR3 coding sequence is TGTGCCAGCAGTTTCAGGCAGGGGGCGCGTGGGGGCTACACCTTC. This rearrangement joins TRBV27 to TRBJ1-2; 8 bases fit TRBD1. V shed 3 bases and J 8 bases; nucleotides not matched to a gene: 11. CDR1 MNHEY and CDR2 SMNVEV come from the germline V gene (reference sequence). The CDR3 is 15 amino acids.

The chain combines TRBV6-2 or TRBV6-3 with TRBJ1-2; a weak D match, TRBD1 (5 bases). This CDR3 has 15 amino acids. From germline, CDR1 is MNHEY and CDR2 SVGEGT. V lost 0 bases, J lost 6 bases, and 14 bases lay in between. The DNA of the CDR3 is TGTGCCAGCAGTTACTCGAGCCAGGGAGTGGATGGCTACACCTTC. This translates into CASSYSSQGVDGYTF.

The chain recombines TRBV30 with TRBJ1-6, with D hard to call. Trimming took 3 bases from V and 10 from J, leaving 13 bases between them. There are 13 residues in the CDR3. The germline CDR1 and CDR2 sequences are GTSNPN and SVGIG (reference sequence). CDR3 in amino acids: CAWSPAHGSPLHF. DNA for the CDR3: TGTGCCTGGAGCCCCGCCCATGGGTCACCCCTCCACTTT.

The genes are TRBV7-2 and TRBJ2-1, with 11 nucleotides matching TRBD2. Germline CDR1 is SGHTA and CDR2 is FQGNSA. The CDR3 runs 15 residues. Germline trimming cut 1 base from V and 6 bases from J; bases unmatched to any gene: 2. The CDR3 nucleotides read TGTGCCAGCAGCTTAGATCTAGCGGGGGGCAATGAGCAGTTCTTC. Encoded protein: CASSLDLAGGNEQFF.

The genes are TRBV4-1 and TRBJ1-6; 8 bases are shared with TRBD1. The CDR3 has 16 residues. The V and J ends lost 0 bases and 9 bases, in that order; junction bases with no gene match: 7. CDR1 and CDR2 from the germline V gene are MGHRA and YSYEKL. DNA of the CDR3: TGCGCCAGCAGCCAAGATCTGGACAGGGTCGGTTCACCCCTCCACTTT. This encodes CASSQDLDRVGSPLHF.

The table lists this clone with a count of one. The chain carries TRBV7-8 and TRBJ2-7, with TRBD2 as a possible D gene (5 bases). The germline gives CDR1 SGHVS, CDR2 FQNEAQ. The CDR3 is 12 amino acids. V was shortened by 0 bases and J by 5 bases, with 5 bases between the two germline ends. The CDR3 spells CASSLARDEQYF. CDR3 coding DNA: TGTGCCAGCAGCTTAGCGAGGGACGAGCAGTACTTC. Using reference TRBV7-8 and TRBJ2-7 for the parts outside the CDR3, the full variable domain is GAGVSQSPRYKVAKRGQDVALRCDPISGHVSLFWYQQALGQGPEFLTYFQNEAQLDKSGLPSDRFFAERPEGSVSTLKIQRTQQEDSAVYLCASSLARDEQYFGPGTRLTVT.

This clone was counted between two and nine times. The chain carries TRBV21-1 and TRBJ1-1. TRBV21-1 is a known pseudogene. The CDR3 runs 14 residues. The CDR3 nucleotides are TGTGCCAGCAGCAAAGACGGGGGGAACACTGAAGCTTTCTTT. This codes for CASSKDGGNTEAFF.

The rearrangement joins TRBV7-2 to TRBJ2-7, with 11 nucleotides matching TRBD1. V shed 5 bases, J shed 3 bases, and the junction held 3 bases outside the gene matches. Germline CDR1 and CDR2: SGHTA and FQGNSA. The CDR3 length is 14 residues. The CDR3 nucleotides read TGTGCCAGCAGCGTGGGACAGGGGGTCTACGAGCAGTACTTC. Its protein product is CASSVGQGVYEQYF.